This T cell receptor beta chain was captured in a study of T-cell memory formation after mild COVID-19. This CDR3 contains 17 residues. Germline-derived CDR1 and CDR2 are SEHNR and FQNEAQ (reference sequence). Trimming took 5 bases from V and 2 from J, leaving 21 bases between them. Each CDR3 protein is one row after TCRdb ran MiXCR on the 5' RACE reads. The sample consists of about 290,000 distinct CDR3 sequences, around 15% of them appearing once. Findings and limits, study-wide: Clones that contracted clustered mainly in CM and EM if CD4+ and in EMRA if CD8+.

On this clonotype itself: As yet, its antigen is unknown.

Input material: PBMCs or a T cell subset sorted from them (not recorded which). The clonotype originates from a man aged 18 to 35 who had mild COVID-19 (a few samples of this study predate the infection). Cell type and time point are not known. The chain employs TRBV7-9 and TRBJ1-2; tentative D call: TRBD1 (5 bases). The CDR3 DNA sequence: TGTGCCAGCAGCCGCTTTATGAGTGCAGGGACCAACTATGGCTACACCTTC. This translates into CASSRFMSAGTNYGYTF.